The 23 T cell receptor beta chains given below trace back to one sample, sequenced in a study of vaccination effects on CD4 cells after COVID-19. Measured with immunoSEQ multiplex PCR; TCRdb has only the in-frame clones, and not every one. The sample gives 40,000 to 55,000 clones, about 70% of which show up once; 8.5% to 10% is in the top ten. Which antigens these TCRs recognize remains unknown. CD4+ T cell isolation took place after approximately 11 days of culture. The specimen was CD4+ T cells from PBMCs cultured without peptide, collected before COVID-19 vaccination. The receptor set was obtained from a human donor who had a prior SARS-CoV-2 infection.

The V and J genes are TRBV30 and TRBJ1-1; D possibly corresponds to TRBD1 (5 bases). Trimming pared 5 bases from V and 4 bases from J, leaving 14 bases between. Germline V lookup: CDR1 GTSNPN, CDR2 SVGIG (reference sequence). The length of the CDR3 is 13 residues. In nucleotides, the CDR3 is TGTGCCTGGGACCTGGGACGGGGCACTGAAGCTTTCTTT. Its translation is CAWDLGRGTEAFF.

This chain connects TRBV5-4 to TRBJ2-3; TRBD1 matches at 8 bases. Germline loops: CDR1 SGHNT, CDR2 YYREEE (reference sequence). V lost 0 bases, J lost 2 bases, and 8 bases stayed unmatched. The CDR3 contains 17 residues. CDR3 amino acids: CASSLVWTGKNTDTQYF. In DNA, the CDR3 is TGTGCCAGCAGCTTGGTCTGGACAGGGAAAAACACAGATACGCAGTATTTT.

Only a few counts were recorded for this clone. The chain links TRBV6-2 or TRBV6-3 to TRBJ2-3; 8 bases agree with TRBD2. After removal of 2 bases from V and 2 bases from J, the junction contained 3 bases not matched to a gene. This CDR3 contains 15 residues. Germline CDR1 reads MNHEY; CDR2 reads SVGEGT. CDR3 sequence reads: CASSYNSGNTDTQYF. The CDR3 nucleotides are TGTGCCAGCAGTTACAATAGCGGGAACACAGATACGCAGTATTTT.

The chain employs TRBV10-3 and TRBJ2-3; tentatively, D is TRBD2 (6 bases). Between the trimmed V and J ends, which lost 3 bases and 3 bases, there was a span of 13 bases. Germline-derived CDR1 and CDR2 are ENHRY and SYGVKD. The CDR3 has 15 residues. CDR3 DNA: TGTGCCATCAGTGACCCCCAGGGAGGAACAGATACGCAGTATTTT. This encodes CAISDPQGGTDTQYF.

The chain has TRBV10-3 and TRBJ1-1, with 9 bases identical to TRBD1. The CDR3 sequence is 15 residues long. Losses at the gene ends were 4 bases for V and 3 bases for J; bases not matched to a gene: 6. Per the germline V gene, CDR1 is ENHRY and CDR2 is SYGVKD. As DNA, the CDR3 is TGTGCCATCAGTGGGACAGGGGCCGGGGACACTGAAGCTTTCTTT. Translating gives CAISGTGAGDTEAFF.

This chain connects TRBV27 to TRBJ2-2; 7 bases are a match to TRBD2. From germline, CDR1 is MNHEY and CDR2 SMNVEV (reference sequence). The CDR3 consists of 14 residues. The trim removed 9 bases at V and 1 base at J, leaving 5 bases unmatched. The CDR3 region has the DNA TGTGCCAGTAAGCGGGGTAGGAACACCGGGGAGCTGTTTTTT. Encoded protein: CASKRGRNTGELFF.

V and J are TRBV19 and TRBJ2-3, with 8 bases identical to TRBD2. Germline V gene lookup returns CDR1 LNHDA and CDR2 SQIVND (reference sequence). J was trimmed by 1 base and V by 2 bases; bases with no gene match: 2. CDR3 size: 15 residues. The CDR3 protein is CASSILAGRTDTQYF. CDR3 bases: TGTGCCAGTAGTATATTAGCGGGACGCACAGATACGCAGTATTTT. The entire variable domain, with the rest obtained from reference TRBV19 and TRBJ2-3, is as follows: DGGITQSPKYLFRKEGQNVTLSCEQNLNHDAMYWYRQDPGQGLRLIYYSQIVNDFQKGDIAEGYSVSREKKESFPLTVTSAQKNPTAFYLCASSILAGRTDTQYFGPGTRLTVL.

V and J are TRBV7-3 and TRBJ2-5; 7 nucleotides align to TRBD1. V shed 5 bases, J shed 5 bases, and the junction held 5 bases outside the gene matches. The germline CDR1 and CDR2 sequences are SGHTA and FQGTGA. The CDR3 is 13 amino acids. DNA of the CDR3: TGTGCCAGCAGCCCGACAGGGACGGAGACCCAGTACTTC. This sequence encodes CASSPTGTETQYF.

The rearrangement links TRBV10-3 to TRBJ2-1, with D perhaps TRBD1 (6 bases). The CDR3 is 12 amino acids. V was pared by 6 bases and J by 8 bases, with 11 bases between. Germline V gene sequence: CDR1 ENHRY, CDR2 SYGVKD. DNA of the CDR3: TGTGCCATCAGCTATGCAGGGGATGAGCAGTTCTTC. Translating gives CAISYAGDEQFF.

The chain links TRBV5-1 to TRBJ2-2; 14 bases match TRBD2. In germline, CDR1 is SGHRS, CDR2 YFSETQ. V was pared by 7 bases and J by 4 bases, with 3 bases of the junction left unmatched. There are 15 residues in the CDR3. The CDR3 region is CASQTSGGATGELFF. The CDR3 DNA reads as TGCGCCAGCCAGACTAGCGGGGGGGCCACCGGGGAGCTGTTTTTT.

The CDR3 DNA follows: TGTGCCAGCAGTAACAGGGGATGGGAGACCCAGTACTTC. Translating gives CASSNRGWETQYF. This chain uses TRBV2 with TRBJ2-5; 7 bases fit TRBD1. The CDR3 runs 13 residues. Germline-derived CDR1 and CDR2 are SNHLY and FYNNEI. V dropped 5 bases and J dropped 5; count of bases not matched to a gene: 5. Filled out from reference TRBV2 and TRBJ2-5, the complete variable domain reads EPEVTQTPSHQVTQMGQEVILRCVPISNHLYFYWYRQILGQKVEFLVSFYNNEISEKSEIFDDQFSVERPDGSNFTLKIRSTKLEDSAMYFCASSNRGWETQYFGPGTRLLVL.

J is TRBJ2-3 and V is TRBV14, with D possibly TRBD1 on 5 matching bases. CDR3 length: 16 amino acids. Trimming shortened V by 4 bases and J by 4 bases, and 18 bases separated the two germline ends. In germline, CDR1 is SGHDN, CDR2 FVKESK. The chain's CDR3 is CASSPWGGSPSDTQYF. The DNA for the CDR3 is TGTGCCAGCAGCCCTTGGGGCGGAAGCCCCTCAGATACGCAGTATTTT.

This rearrangement joins TRBV7-9 to TRBJ2-7; the D gene is possibly TRBD1 (8 bases). The CDR3 has 14 residues. In germline, CDR1 is SEHNR, CDR2 FQNEAQ (reference sequence). The V gene lost 2 bases and the J gene lost 7 bases, with 15 bases spanning the gap. The CDR3 coding sequence is TGTGCCAGCAGCTTACAGGGGGCAGCGGGAGAGCAGTACTTC. Amino acid sequence: CASSLQGAAGEQYF.

The V gene is TRBV3-1 (or the pseudogene TRBV3-2), the J gene TRBJ2-5; D call uncertain. The germline V and J ends were trimmed by 1 base and 9 bases, with 9 bases remaining between them. This CDR3 region has 12 residues. The germline V gene has CDR1 LGHDT and CDR2 YNNKEL (reference sequence). CDR3 nucleotides: TGTGCCAGCAGCCAAGGGGTTTTCCCCCAGTACTTC. Protein: CASSQGVFPQYF.

The V and J genes are TRBV5-1 and TRBJ2-7; D possibly corresponds to TRBD1 (6 bases). The CDR3 sequence is 16 residues long. CDR1 and CDR2 from the germline V gene are SGHRS and YFSETQ. With 4 bases removed from V and 6 bases from J, the gap between germline ends came to 23 bases. The CDR3 here is CASSRALQVGGSEQYF. CDR3 nucleotide sequence: TGCGCCAGCAGCCGGGCCCTACAGGTTGGGGGCAGCGAGCAGTACTTC.

The gene calls are TRBV6-2 or TRBV6-3 and TRBJ2-7; D is possibly TRBD2 (5 bases). The V end lost 5 bases, the J end lost 0 bases, and 14 bases lay between the germline ends. Germline values: CDR1 MNHEY, CDR2 SVGEGT. The CDR3 is 15 residues long. The CDR3 protein is CASSPRPTNSYEQYF. For the CDR3, the DNA is TGTGCCAGCAGTCCCCGGCCGACTAACTCCTACGAGCAGTACTTC.

This clone was detected only once. This chain links TRBV5-1 with TRBJ2-7; D may correspond to TRBD1 or TRBD2 (6 bases each). The V and J ends lost 1 base and 6 bases respectively, with 17 bases between them. Germline V gives CDR1 SGHRS, CDR2 YFSETQ. The CDR3 sequence is 15 residues long. CDR3 in amino acids: CASSLLGGEYGEQYF. In DNA form, the CDR3 reads TGCGCCAGCAGCTTGCTGGGGGGCGAGTATGGCGAGCAGTACTTC. Together with reference TRBV5-1 and TRBJ2-7, the CDR3 gives the full variable domain: KAGVTQTPRYLIKTRGQQVTLSCSPISGHRSVSWYQQTPGQGLQFLFEYFSETQRNKGNFPGRFSGRQFSNSRSEMNVSTLELGDSALYLCASSLLGGEYGEQYFGPGTRLTVT.

This clone was seen a handful of times. The chain carries TRBV20-1 and TRBJ1-1; D is ambiguous. The V end lost 7 bases, the J end lost 1 base, and 7 bases lay between the germline ends. The germline V gene has CDR1 DFQATT and CDR2 SNEGSKA (reference sequence). The CDR3 extends over 11 amino acids. This CDR3 is CSVAANTEAFF. CDR3 nucleotides: TGCAGTGTCGCAGCGAACACTGAAGCTTTCTTT.

This clone was seen a handful of times. CDR3 protein: CARAQKDRNTIYF. The CDR3, as DNA: TGCGCCAGAGCCCAAAAAGACAGAAACACCATATATTTT. The chain recombines TRBV23-1 with TRBJ1-3, with D unclear. TRBV23-1 belongs to the ORF category, with a function that is uncertain. V lost 9 bases, J lost 5 bases, and 14 bases lay in between. The CDR3 spans 13 residues.

This clone was seen only a few times. The chain couples TRBV25-1 to TRBJ1-1; 9 bases map to TRBD1. Germline V gene sequence: CDR1 MGHDK, CDR2 SYGVNS. The CDR3 loop spans 15 amino acids. The ends lost 4 bases at V and 4 bases at J; junction bases unmatched: 7. The CDR3 here is CASSGIGQGSTEAFF. As DNA, the CDR3 is TGTGCCAGCAGTGGTATCGGACAGGGGAGCACTGAAGCTTTCTTT.

This clone has just a few counts. The chain carries TRBV5-1 and TRBJ2-2, with D possibly called TRBD1 or TRBD2 (5 bases each). Germline V gene lookup returns CDR1 SGHRS and CDR2 YFSETQ. This CDR3 spans 14 amino acids. V lost 6 bases and J 4 bases, leaving 13 bases between the germline ends. CDR3 nucleotide sequence: TGCGCCAGCAACTCTAACGGGGCCACCGGGGAGCTGTTTTTT. This encodes CASNSNGATGELFF.

This chain connects TRBV18 to TRBJ2-3; 7 nucleotides line up with TRBD1. CDR3 length equals 17 residues. With V trimmed by 2 bases and J by 4 bases, 12 bases remained unmatched. Germline V gives CDR1 KGHSH, CDR2 LQKENI. The CDR3 region has the DNA TGTGCCAGCTCACCATCGGGACAGCTCAATCGGGCAGATACGCAGTATTTT. It specifies CASSPSGQLNRADTQYF.

The CDR3 bases are TGCGCCAGCAGCCCGGTGGCTCGGCGGGGGTTCCGGGAGCTGTTTTTT. This encodes CASSPVARRGFRELFF. The rearrangement joins TRBV4-1 to TRBJ2-2; 7 bases line up with TRBD2. Unmatched junction bases numbered 14, after V lost 4 bases and J lost 9 bases. Germline CDR1 MGHRA, CDR2 YSYEKL. This CDR3 has 16 residues.